This T cell receptor beta chain was recovered during a study of chemoradiotherapy in HPV16-positive cancers. Looking at the study overall: Candidate HPV-specific clones and shared TCR motifs came from two HPV16-positive patients. Study-wide results and limits: The functional HPV-specific definition rests on just two HPV16-positive patients.

Concerning this clone itself: The antigen is unknown.

Assay: immunoSEQ multiplex PCR; the TCRdb copy retains only in-frame clones and omits some. The sample consists of 10,000 to 15,000 clones, around 76% of them appearing once. Repeated repertoire sampling spanned the course of chemoradiotherapy. Collection of the sample occurred from a patient who underwent chemoradiotherapy. This clonotype was obtained from a human donor with HPV-associated anogenital cancer.

CDR3 DNA sequence: TGTGCCAGCAGCCCGAGCGGGGGGCTCGTAGTCGAGCAGTTCTTC. Amino acids: CASSPSGGLVVEQFF. The V gene is TRBV27, the J gene TRBJ2-1, with TRBD2 identical over 9 bases. Per germline, CDR1 MNHEY and CDR2 SMNVEV (reference sequence). Germline trimming cut 6 bases from V and 10 bases from J; bases unmatched to any gene: 13. This CDR3 spans 15 amino acids.